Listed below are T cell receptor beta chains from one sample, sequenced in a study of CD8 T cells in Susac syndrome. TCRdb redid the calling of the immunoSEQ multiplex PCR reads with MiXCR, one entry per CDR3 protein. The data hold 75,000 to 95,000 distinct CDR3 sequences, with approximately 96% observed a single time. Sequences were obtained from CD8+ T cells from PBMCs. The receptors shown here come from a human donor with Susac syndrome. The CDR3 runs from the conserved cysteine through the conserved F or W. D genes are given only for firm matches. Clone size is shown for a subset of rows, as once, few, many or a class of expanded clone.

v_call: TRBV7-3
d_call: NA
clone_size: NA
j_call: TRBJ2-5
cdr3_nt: TGTGCCAGCAGCTTAAGTAGCGAGTCTGGGCGAGAGACCCAGTACTTC
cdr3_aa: CASSLSSESGRETQYF

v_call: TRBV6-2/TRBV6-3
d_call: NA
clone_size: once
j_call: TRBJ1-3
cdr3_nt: TGTGCCGGCCGGTTGGGGCACGGAAGTCCCATATATTTT
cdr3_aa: CAGRLGHGSPIYF

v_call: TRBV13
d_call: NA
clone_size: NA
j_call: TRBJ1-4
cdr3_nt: TGTGCCAGCAGCTTCGGACGGGGGGTTGAAAAACTGTTTTTT
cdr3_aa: CASSFGRGVEKLFF

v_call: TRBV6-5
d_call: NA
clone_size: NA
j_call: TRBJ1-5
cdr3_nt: TGTGCCAGCAGTGGTAGCTTTAGCAATCAGCCCCAGCATTTT
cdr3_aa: CASSGSFSNQPQHF

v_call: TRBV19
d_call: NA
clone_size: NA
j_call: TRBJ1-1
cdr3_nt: TGTGCCAGTAGTATTGGAGGAATCAACACTGAAGCTTTCTTT
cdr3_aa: CASSIGGINTEAFF

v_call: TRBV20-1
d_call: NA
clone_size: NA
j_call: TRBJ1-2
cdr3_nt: TGCAGTGCTAGAGATGAGGGCCCACCTGGCTATGGCTACACCTTC
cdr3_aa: CSARDEGPPGYGYTF

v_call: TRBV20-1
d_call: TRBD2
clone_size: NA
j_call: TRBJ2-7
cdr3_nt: TGCAGGTCGCCTCCGGGACTAGCGACTTCGAGCTCCTACGAGCAGTACTTC
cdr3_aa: CRSPPGLATSSSYEQYF

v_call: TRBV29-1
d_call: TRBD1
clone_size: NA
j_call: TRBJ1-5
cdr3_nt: TGCAGCGTTGGACAGGGTAATCAGCCCCAGCATTTT
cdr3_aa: CSVGQGNQPQHF

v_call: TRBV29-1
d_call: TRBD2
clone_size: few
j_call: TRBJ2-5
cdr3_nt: TGCAGCGCCTGGGTTGCGGGGGGGCTGGAGACCCAGTACTTC
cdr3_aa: CSAWVAGGLETQYF

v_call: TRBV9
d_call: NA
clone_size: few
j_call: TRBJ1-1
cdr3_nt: TGTGCCAGCAGCGTGGGAGACACTGAAGCTTTCTTT
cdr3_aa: CASSVGDTEAFF

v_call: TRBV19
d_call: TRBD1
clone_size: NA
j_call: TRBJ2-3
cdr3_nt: TGTGCCAGTAGTATAGGCTCGGGACAGCCCTACACAGATACGCAGTATTTT
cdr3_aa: CASSIGSGQPYTDTQYF

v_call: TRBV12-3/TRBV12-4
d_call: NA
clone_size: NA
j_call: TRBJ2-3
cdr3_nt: TGTGCCAGCAGGGCCCCAGGGAGCACAGATACGCAGTATTTT
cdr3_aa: CASRAPGSTDTQYF

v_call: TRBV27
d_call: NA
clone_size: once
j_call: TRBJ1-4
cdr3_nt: TGTGCCAGCAGTTTGGTCCGGGACACCACTAATGAAAAACTGTTTTTT
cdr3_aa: CASSLVRDTTNEKLFF

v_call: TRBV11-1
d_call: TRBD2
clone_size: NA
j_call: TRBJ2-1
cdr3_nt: TGTGCCAGCAGCTTAAGGGTTGGCGGGGGTAATGAGCAGTTCTTC
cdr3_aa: CASSLRVGGGNEQFF

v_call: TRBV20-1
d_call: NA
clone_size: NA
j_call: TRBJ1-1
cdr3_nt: TGCAGTGCTAGCGGGGGAGACAGTCACACTGAAGCTTTCTTT
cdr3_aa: CSASGGDSHTEAFF

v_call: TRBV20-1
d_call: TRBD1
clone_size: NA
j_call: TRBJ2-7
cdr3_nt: TGCAGTGCTAGCCCAACAGGGGGCGTCCACTACGAGCAGTACTTC
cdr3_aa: CSASPTGGVHYEQYF

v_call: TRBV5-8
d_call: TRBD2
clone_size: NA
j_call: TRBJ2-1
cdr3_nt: TGTGCCAGCAGCTTGGGACTAGCGGGGTCGCAGTTCTTC
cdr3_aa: CASSLGLAGSQFF

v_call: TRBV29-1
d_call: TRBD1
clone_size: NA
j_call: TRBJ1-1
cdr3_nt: TGCAGCATACAGGGGGCGCGTACTGAAGCTTTCTTT
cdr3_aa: CSIQGARTEAFF

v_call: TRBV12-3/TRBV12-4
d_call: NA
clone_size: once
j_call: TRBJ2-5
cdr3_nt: TGTGCCAGCACCCTGAGGACAGCGGAGATTCAGGAGACCCAGTACTTC
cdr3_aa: CASTLRTAEIQETQYF

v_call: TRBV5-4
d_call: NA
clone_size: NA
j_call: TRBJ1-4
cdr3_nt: TGTGCCAGCAGCCCGTGGGGGGACGATGAAAAACTGTTTTTT
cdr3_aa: CASSPWGDDEKLFF

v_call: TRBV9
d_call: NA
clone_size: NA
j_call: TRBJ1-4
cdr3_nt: TGTGCCAGCAGCGTAGGAGGGACCGCAACTAATGAAAAACTGTTTTTT
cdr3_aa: CASSVGGTATNEKLFF

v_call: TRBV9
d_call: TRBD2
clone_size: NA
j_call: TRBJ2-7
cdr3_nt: TGTGCCAGCAGCTCCGGGACTAACTACGAGCAGTACTTC
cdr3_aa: CASSSGTNYEQYF